This T cell receptor beta chain was recorded in a study of blood T cell repertoires in COVID-19. The germline V gene encodes CDR1 SGHNT and CDR2 YYREEE (reference sequence). This CDR3 is 15 amino acids long. V lost 1 base, J lost 4 bases, and 4 bases stayed unmatched. Ages ranged from about 18 to 89 years, with residence in more than 20 US areas. Original methodology: Reference gene primer amplification yielded estimated nucleated cell counts. TCRdb's copy holds only in-frame clones and misses some; the assay was immunoSEQ multiplex PCR. V and J calls and clone size are those listed in that table; D and trimming were worked out from the DNA. The repertoire consists of some 180,000 clones, with 60% to 80% occurring once and the leading ten covering around 14%.

The source of this sequence is a man aged 55 to 70 who had been exposed to COVID-19. The sample comprised PBMCs or T cells enriched from blood (not recorded which). V gene TRBV5-4 combines with J gene TRBJ2-7, with TRBD2 matching 11 bases. CDR3 loop: CASSLPGTSGYEQYF. As DNA, the CDR3 is TGTGCCAGCAGCTTGCCGGGGACTAGCGGTTACGAGCAGTACTTC.